This section outlines one T cell receptor beta chain sequence together with its context. This specimen belongs to a study of cytomegalovirus exposure and HLA in healthy donors. 60 Vbeta and 13 Jbeta primers were used in PCR. Assay: immunoSEQ multiplex PCR; the TCRdb copy retains only in-frame clones and omits some. Found here are approximately 150,000 clones, approximately 79% of them singletons; the top ten hold less than 3%. Specimen: PBMCs. The receptor was isolated from a woman younger than 45 in good health and CMV-seronegative.

CDR3 amino acids: CSGGTSGIEEQFF. The DNA of the CDR3 is TGCAGCGGAGGGACTAGCGGGATTGAAGAGCAGTTCTTC. The chain links TRBV29-1 to TRBJ2-1; TRBD2 matches 13 bases. V lost 7 bases and J lost 10; bases outside the gene matches: 7. The CDR3 totals 13 residues. From germline, CDR1 is SQVTM and CDR2 ANQGSEA.